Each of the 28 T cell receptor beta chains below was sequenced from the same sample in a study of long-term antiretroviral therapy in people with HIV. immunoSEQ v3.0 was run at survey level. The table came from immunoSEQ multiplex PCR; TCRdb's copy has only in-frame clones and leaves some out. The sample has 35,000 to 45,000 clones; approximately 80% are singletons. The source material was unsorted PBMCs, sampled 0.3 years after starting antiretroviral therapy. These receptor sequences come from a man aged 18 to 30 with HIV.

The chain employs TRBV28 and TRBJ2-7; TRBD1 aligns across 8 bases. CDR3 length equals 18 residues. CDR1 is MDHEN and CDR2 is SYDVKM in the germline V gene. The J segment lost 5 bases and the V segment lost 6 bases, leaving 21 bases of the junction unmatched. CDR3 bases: TGTGCCAGCAGCTCCAAAAACCCCCGGGACAGGAGCCGGCACGAGCAGTACTTC. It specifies CASSSKNPRDRSRHEQYF.

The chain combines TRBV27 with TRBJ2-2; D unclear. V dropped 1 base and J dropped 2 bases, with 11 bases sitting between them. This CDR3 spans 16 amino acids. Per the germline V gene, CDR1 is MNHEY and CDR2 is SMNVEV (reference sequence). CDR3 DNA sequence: TGTGCCAGCAGTTTATTCTGGCAGTCTAACACCGGGGAGCTGTTTTTT. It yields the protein CASSLFWQSNTGELFF.

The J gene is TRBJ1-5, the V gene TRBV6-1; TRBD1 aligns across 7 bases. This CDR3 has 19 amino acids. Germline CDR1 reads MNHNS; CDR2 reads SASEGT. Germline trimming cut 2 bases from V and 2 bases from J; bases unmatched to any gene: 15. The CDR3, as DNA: TGTGCCAGCAGTGAACCTAAACTGTTTACAGGGGTTCGCAATCAGCCCCAGCATTTT. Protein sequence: CASSEPKLFTGVRNQPQHF.

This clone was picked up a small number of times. The CDR3 region has the DNA TGTGCCAGTAGTATAGATCTCGGGACTGAAGCTTTCTTT. Its translation: CASSIDLGTEAFF. V and J are TRBV19 and TRBJ1-1, with D hard to call. The germline V and J ends were trimmed by 0 bases and 5 bases, with 7 bases remaining between them. This CDR3 has 13 amino acids. Germline CDR1 and CDR2: LNHDA and SQIVND (reference sequence).

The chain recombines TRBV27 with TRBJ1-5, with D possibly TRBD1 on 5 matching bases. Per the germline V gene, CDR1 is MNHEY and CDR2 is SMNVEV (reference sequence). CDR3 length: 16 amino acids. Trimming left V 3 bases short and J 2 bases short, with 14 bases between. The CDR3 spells CASSLASGGGNQPQHF. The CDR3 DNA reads TGTGCCAGCAGTTTGGCTTCTGGGGGTGGCAATCAGCCCCAGCATTTT.

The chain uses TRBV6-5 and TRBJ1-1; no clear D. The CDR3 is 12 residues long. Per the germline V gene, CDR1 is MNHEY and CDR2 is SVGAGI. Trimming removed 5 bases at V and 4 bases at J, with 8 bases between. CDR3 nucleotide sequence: TGTGCCAGCAGTCCTCCGGGCACTGAAGCTTTCTTT. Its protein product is CASSPPGTEAFF.

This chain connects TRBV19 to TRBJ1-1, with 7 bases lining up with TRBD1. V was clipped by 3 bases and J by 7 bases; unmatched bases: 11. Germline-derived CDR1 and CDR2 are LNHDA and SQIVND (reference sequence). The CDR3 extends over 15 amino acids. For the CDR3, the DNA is TGTGCCAGTAGTATGGAGGGGGCTGCATGGAATGAAGCTTTCTTT. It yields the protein CASSMEGAAWNEAFF.

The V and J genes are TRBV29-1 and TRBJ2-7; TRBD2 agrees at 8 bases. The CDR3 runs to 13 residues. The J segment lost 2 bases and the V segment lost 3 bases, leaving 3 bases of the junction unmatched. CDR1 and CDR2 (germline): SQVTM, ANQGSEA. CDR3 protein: CSVESGGAYEQYF. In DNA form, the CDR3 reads TGCAGCGTTGAGTCGGGGGGGGCCTACGAGCAGTACTTC.

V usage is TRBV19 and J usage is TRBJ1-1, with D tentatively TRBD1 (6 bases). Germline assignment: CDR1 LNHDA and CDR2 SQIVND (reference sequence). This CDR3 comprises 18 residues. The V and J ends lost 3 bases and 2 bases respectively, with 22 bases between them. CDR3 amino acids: CASSIFLMGATSNTEAFF. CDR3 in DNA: TGTGCCAGTAGTATCTTTTTGATGGGGGCCACATCAAACACTGAAGCTTTCTTT.

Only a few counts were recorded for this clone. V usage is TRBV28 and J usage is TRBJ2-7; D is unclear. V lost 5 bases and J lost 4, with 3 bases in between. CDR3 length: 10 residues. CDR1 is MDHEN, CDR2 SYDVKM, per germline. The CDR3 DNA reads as TGTGCCAGCAGTATGTACGAGCAGTACTTC. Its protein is CASSMYEQYF.

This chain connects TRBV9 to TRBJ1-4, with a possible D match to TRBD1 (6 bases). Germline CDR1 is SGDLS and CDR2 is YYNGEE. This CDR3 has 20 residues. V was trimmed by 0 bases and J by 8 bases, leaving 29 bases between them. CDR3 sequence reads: CASSVVREGQVLHEREKLFF. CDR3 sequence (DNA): TGTGCCAGCAGCGTAGTACGAGAGGGACAAGTATTACACGAGCGGGAAAAACTGTTTTTT.

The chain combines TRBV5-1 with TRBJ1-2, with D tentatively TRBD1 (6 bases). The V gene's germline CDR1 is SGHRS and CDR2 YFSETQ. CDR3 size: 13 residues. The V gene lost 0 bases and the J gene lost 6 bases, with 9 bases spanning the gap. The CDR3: CASSLDSGDGYTF. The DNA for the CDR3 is TGCGCCAGCAGCTTGGATTCAGGGGATGGCTACACCTTC.

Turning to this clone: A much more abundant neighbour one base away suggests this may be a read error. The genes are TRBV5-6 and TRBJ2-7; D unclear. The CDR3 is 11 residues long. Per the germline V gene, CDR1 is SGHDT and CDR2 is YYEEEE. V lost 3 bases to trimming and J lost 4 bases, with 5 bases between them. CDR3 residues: CASSSSYEQYF. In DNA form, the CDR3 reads TGTGCCAGCAGCTCTTCTTACGAGCAGTACTTC.

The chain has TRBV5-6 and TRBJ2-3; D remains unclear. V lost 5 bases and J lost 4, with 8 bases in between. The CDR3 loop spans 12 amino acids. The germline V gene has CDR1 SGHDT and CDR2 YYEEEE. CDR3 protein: CASRYEADTQYF. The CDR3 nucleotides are TGTGCCAGCAGATATGAGGCAGATACGCAGTATTTT.

CDR3 region: CASSEGPGGDAYEQYF. In nucleotides, the CDR3 is TGCGCCAGCAGTGAGGGTCCAGGGGGCGACGCCTACGAGCAGTACTTC. V is TRBV10-1 and J is TRBJ2-7, with 8 bases that match TRBD1. Germline V CDR1 and CDR2: WNHNN, SYGVQD (reference sequence). This CDR3 spans 16 amino acids. V shed 2 bases and J 2 bases; nucleotides not matched to a gene: 8.

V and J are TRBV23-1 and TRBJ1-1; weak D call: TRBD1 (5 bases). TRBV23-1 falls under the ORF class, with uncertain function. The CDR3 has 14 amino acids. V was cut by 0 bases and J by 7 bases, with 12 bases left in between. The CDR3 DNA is TGCGCCAGCAGTCAATCCCCCCCCAGGGTTGAAGCTTTCTTT. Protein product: CASSQSPPRVEAFF.

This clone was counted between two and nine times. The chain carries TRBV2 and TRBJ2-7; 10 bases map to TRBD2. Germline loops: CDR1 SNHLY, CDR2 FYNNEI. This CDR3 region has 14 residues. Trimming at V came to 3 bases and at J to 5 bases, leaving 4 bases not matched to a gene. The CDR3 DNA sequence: TGTGCCAGCAGTGATCTAGCGGGAGTAGACGAGCAGTACTTC. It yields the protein CASSDLAGVDEQYF.

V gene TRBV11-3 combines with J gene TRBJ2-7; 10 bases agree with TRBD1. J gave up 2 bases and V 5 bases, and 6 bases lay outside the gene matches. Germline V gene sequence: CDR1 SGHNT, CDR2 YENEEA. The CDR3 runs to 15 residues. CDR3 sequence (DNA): TGTGCCAGCAGCGACAGACAGGGGGCTCCCTACGAGCAGTACTTC. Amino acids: CASSDRQGAPYEQYF.

The CDR3 region has the DNA TGCGCCAGCAGTAACACCGGGACACCTGGAGATGAGCAGTTCTTC. It translates to CASSNTGTPGDEQFF. V and J are TRBV5-1 and TRBJ2-1; weak D call: TRBD1 (6 bases). The CDR3 has 15 residues. Looked up from germline, CDR1 is SGHRS and CDR2 is YFSETQ. V lost 5 bases, J lost 8 bases, and 20 bases lay in between.

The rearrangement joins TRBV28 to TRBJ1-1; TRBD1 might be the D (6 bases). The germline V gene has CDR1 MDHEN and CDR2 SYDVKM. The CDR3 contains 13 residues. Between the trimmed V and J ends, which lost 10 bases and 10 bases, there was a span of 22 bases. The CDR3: CATLVRDKGGAFF. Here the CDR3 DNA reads TGTGCCACCCTCGTCCGGGACAAAGGTGGAGCTTTCTTT.

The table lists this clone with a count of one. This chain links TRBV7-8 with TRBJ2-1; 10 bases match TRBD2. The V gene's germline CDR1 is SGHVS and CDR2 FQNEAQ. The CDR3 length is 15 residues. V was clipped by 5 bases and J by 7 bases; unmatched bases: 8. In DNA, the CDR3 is TGTGCCAGCAGCCCCTCTAGCGGGAGTAGAAATGAGCAGTTCTTC. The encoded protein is CASSPSSGSRNEQFF.

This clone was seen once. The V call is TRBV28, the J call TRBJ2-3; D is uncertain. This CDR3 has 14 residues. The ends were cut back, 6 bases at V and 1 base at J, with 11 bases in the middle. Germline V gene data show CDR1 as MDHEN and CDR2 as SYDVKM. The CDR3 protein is CASSDPGGTDTQYF. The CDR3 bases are TGTGCCAGCAGCGACCCTGGGGGCACAGATACGCAGTATTTT. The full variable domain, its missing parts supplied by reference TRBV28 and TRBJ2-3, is DVKVTQSSRYLVKRTGEKVFLECVQDMDHENMFWYRQDPGLGLRLIYFSYDVKMKEKGDIPEGYSVSREKKERFSLILESASTNQTSMYLCASSDPGGTDTQYFGPGTRLTVL.

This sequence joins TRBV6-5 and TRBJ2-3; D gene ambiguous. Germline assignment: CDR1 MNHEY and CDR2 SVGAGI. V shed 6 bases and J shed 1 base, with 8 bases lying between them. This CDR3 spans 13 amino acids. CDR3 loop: CASSPSGTDTQYF. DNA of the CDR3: TGTGCCAGCAGCCCCTCCGGCACAGATACGCAGTATTTT.

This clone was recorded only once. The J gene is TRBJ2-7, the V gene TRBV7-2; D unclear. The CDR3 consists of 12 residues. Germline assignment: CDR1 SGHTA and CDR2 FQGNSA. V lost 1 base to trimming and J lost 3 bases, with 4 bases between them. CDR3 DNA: TGTGCCAGCAGCTTAGGTCGCTACGAGCAGTACTTC. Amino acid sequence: CASSLGRYEQYF.

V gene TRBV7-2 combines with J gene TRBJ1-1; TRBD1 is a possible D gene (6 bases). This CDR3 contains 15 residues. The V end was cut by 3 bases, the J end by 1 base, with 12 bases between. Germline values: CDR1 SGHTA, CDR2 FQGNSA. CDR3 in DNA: TGTGCCAGCAGCTTCCGCGGGACATGGAACACTGAAGCTTTCTTT. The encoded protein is CASSFRGTWNTEAFF.

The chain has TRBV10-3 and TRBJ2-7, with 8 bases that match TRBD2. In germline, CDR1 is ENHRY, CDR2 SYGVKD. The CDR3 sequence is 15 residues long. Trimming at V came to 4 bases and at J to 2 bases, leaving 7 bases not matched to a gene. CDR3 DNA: TGTGCCATCAGTGCGGCGGGGGGACCGCCCTACGAGCAGTACTTC. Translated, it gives CAISAAGGPPYEQYF.

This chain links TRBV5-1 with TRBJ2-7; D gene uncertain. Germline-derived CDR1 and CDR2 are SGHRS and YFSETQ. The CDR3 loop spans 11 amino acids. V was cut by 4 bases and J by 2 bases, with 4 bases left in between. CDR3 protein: CASSRAYEQYF. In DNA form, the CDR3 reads TGCGCCAGCAGCCGCGCCTACGAGCAGTACTTC.

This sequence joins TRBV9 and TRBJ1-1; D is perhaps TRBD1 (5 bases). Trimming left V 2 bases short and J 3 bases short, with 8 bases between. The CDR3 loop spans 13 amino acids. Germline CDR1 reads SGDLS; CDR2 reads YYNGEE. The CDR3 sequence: CASSVRGDTEAFF. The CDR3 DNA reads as TGTGCCAGCAGCGTGCGAGGGGACACTGAAGCTTTCTTT.